This TCR beta chain emerged from a study of blood T cell repertoires in COVID-19. Turning to the study itself: The origin of the acute and convalescent COVID-19 samples was the United States, Italy and Spain. Nucleic acid was either cDNA or gDNA, and it came from T cells, B-cell-depleted T cells, or PBMCs.

The CDR3 totals 15 residues. Germline-derived CDR1 and CDR2 are SGHVS and FQNEAQ. V was clipped by 1 base and J by 3 bases; unmatched bases: 5. Per the study methods: Reference gene primer amplification yielded estimated nucleated cell counts. Libraries were prepared by immunoSEQ multiplex PCR; TCRdb keeps only in-frame clonotypes and omits some of them. The V and J calls and the clone size are those of that table, but D and trimming were determined from the DNA. The sample lists under 50,000 clones; 75% to 85% were seen once. The rearrangement uses TRBV7-8 and TRBJ1-2; 7 nucleotides align to TRBD1. Specimen: peripheral blood. The source of this sequence is a human donor in a cohort sampled during active COVID-19. Here the CDR3 DNA reads TGTGCCAGCAGCTTAGGGGGGACAGAACACTATGGCTACACCTTC. Translation: CASSLGGTEHYGYTF.